These T cell receptor beta chains were read from a single sample in a study of blood T cell repertoires in COVID-19. Measured with immunoSEQ multiplex PCR; TCRdb has only the in-frame clones, and not every one. In the table there are approximately 75,000 clones, about 89% of which are singletons. Source material: peripheral blood. These receptors were collected from a man in his 60s with acute or convalescent COVID-19. The conserved cysteine and the conserved F or W are not part of the CDR3 here. D genes are given only for firm matches.

D | J | V | CDR3
- | TRBJ1-2 | TRBV21-1 | ASRVSWDREAAGYT
TRBD2 | TRBJ2-1 | TRBV27 | ASSRRLAGGTNEQF
- | TRBJ1-2 | TRBV5-1 | ASSLGGPRDGYT
- | TRBJ2-2 | TRBV5-1 | ASSLRVPGELF
- | TRBJ2-1 | TRBV7-2 | ASRPFEGGLYNEQF
TRBD2 | TRBJ2-1 | TRBV24-1 | ATGTGTSGSYNEQF
- | TRBJ1-5 | TRBV18 | ASSKEGGNQPQH
TRBD2 | TRBJ2-7 | TRBV6-6 | ASSPLAGALYEQY
- | TRBJ2-7 | TRBV12-3/TRBV12-4 | ASSLYYEQY
TRBD1 | TRBJ2-7 | TRBV19 | ASSPRTGGATEQY
TRBD1 | TRBJ1-2 | TRBV5-4 | ASSPGQGKDYGYT
- | TRBJ1-2 | TRBV19 | ASSNDRPNGYT
TRBD2 | TRBJ2-3 | TRBV4-1 | ASSQDRDSGGSTDTQY
TRBD2 | TRBJ2-7 | TRBV10-1 | ASSGNLAGGVNSYEQY
TRBD2 | TRBJ2-5 | TRBV5-4 | ASSLRTSGKETQY
- | TRBJ1-5 | TRBV5-1 | ASSLTGQSNQPQH
- | TRBJ1-1 | TRBV24-1 | ATSSGGGSTTEAF
TRBD2 | TRBJ2-7 | TRBV11-2 | ASSLGLAGVYEQY
TRBD1 | TRBJ1-6 | TRBV7-9 | ASSSTGALSPLH
- | TRBJ2-2 | TRBV7-8 | ASSLYRGIGELF
- | TRBJ2-2 | TRBV10-3 | ATMGTANTGELF
TRBD2 | TRBJ2-5 | TRBV27 | ASSSGLAGLQETQY
TRBD1 | TRBJ1-1 | TRBV28 | ASSPVRGLNTEAF
TRBD1 | TRBJ1-3 | TRBV5-1 | ASSLTGANSGNTIY
TRBD1 | TRBJ1-3 | TRBV10-1 | ASSPDRISGNTIY
- | TRBJ2-3 | TRBV18 | ASSPGATDTQY
TRBD1 | TRBJ1-1 | TRBV7-3 | ASSAGQDVEAF
- | TRBJ2-5 | TRBV5-6 | ASHIQGPLETQY
TRBD2 | TRBJ2-7 | TRBV19 | ASSRGSGTTYDEQY
TRBD2 | TRBJ2-2 | TRBV5-6 | ASSWGRVPGAGELF
- | TRBJ1-1 | TRBV2 | ASCGWGDGAEAF
- | TRBJ2-5 | TRBV7-6 | ASSPPSEETQY